One and the same sample provided the 17 T cell receptor beta chains below, sequenced in a study of blood T cell repertoires in COVID-19. Clones were sequenced by immunoSEQ multiplex PCR, and TCRdb holds only the in-frame ones, with some missing. The sample has under 250,000 clones, more than 70% seen once. The source material was peripheral blood. All receptors derive from a woman older than 75 with acute or convalescent COVID-19.

This sequence joins TRBV19 and TRBJ2-1; D may be TRBD2 (6 bases). The CDR3 is 17 residues long. Between the trimmed V and J ends, which lost 4 bases and 10 bases, there was a span of 26 bases. The V gene's germline CDR1 is LNHDA and CDR2 SQIVND (reference sequence). CDR3 loop: CASSTPQARPMTREQFF. As DNA, the CDR3 is TGTGCCAGTAGTACCCCCCAGGCGCGGCCCATGACTAGGGAGCAGTTCTTC.

This sequence joins TRBV18 and TRBJ2-3, with TRBD2 identical over 8 bases. Losses at the gene ends were 3 bases for V and 1 base for J; bases not matched to a gene: 9. Germline V gene lookup returns CDR1 KGHSH and CDR2 LQKENI. The CDR3 loop spans 17 amino acids. CDR3 DNA sequence: TGTGCCAGCTCACCCCCCGGCGGGGGGACCCGCACAGATACGCAGTATTTT. Translating it yields CASSPPGGGTRTDTQYF.

The chain is built from TRBV7-9 and TRBJ2-1, with TRBD2 identical over 9 bases. CDR1 SEHNR and CDR2 FQNEAQ come from the germline V gene (reference sequence). Germline trimming cut 5 bases from V and 0 bases from J; bases unmatched to any gene: 5. The CDR3 has 16 amino acids. CDR3 nucleotides: TGTGCCAGCAGCCGAATAGCGGGGGTCTCCTACAATGAGCAGTTCTTC. Translation: CASSRIAGVSYNEQFF. Filled out from reference TRBV7-9 and TRBJ2-1, the complete variable domain reads DTGVSQNPRHKITKRGQNVTFRCDPISEHNRLYWYRQTLGQGPEFLTYFQNEAQLEKSRLLSDRFSAERPKGSFSTLEIQRTEQGDSAMYLCASSRIAGVSYNEQFFGPGTRLTVL.

This clone was picked up one time. The same CDR3 arises from other DNA sequences in this sample as well. The chain combines TRBV6-1 with TRBJ2-7; 11 positions agree with TRBD1. This CDR3 contains 15 residues. Germline assignment: CDR1 MNHNS and CDR2 SASEGT. The J segment lost 3 bases and the V segment lost 0 bases, leaving 1 base of the junction unmatched. The CDR3 nucleotides are TGTGCCAGCAGTGAAGCCGGGACAGGGGGCTACGAGCAGTACTTC. Its translation: CASSEAGTGGYEQYF.

V is TRBV9 and J is TRBJ1-1; no clear D gene. The length of the CDR3 is 12 residues. Germline CDR1 SGDLS, CDR2 YYNGEE. V shed 3 bases and J shed 7 bases, with 10 bases lying between them. CDR3 region: CASSEPNREAFF. The CDR3 nucleotides read TGTGCCAGCAGCGAGCCTAACCGTGAAGCTTTCTTT.

This chain joins TRBV5-1 and TRBJ2-5; 7 positions match TRBD1. V lost 2 bases to trimming and J lost 1 base; unmatched junction nucleotides: 2. Germline values: CDR1 SGHRS, CDR2 YFSETQ. The CDR3 is made up of 14 amino acids. CDR3 nucleotide sequence: TGCGCCAGCAGCTTAACAGGGGCCCAAGAGACCCAGTACTTC. Encoded protein: CASSLTGAQETQYF.

This chain's CDR3 is CASSYVGRNTEAFF. The DNA for the CDR3 is TGTGCCAGCAGTTATGTTGGTAGGAACACTGAAGCTTTCTTT. The chain couples TRBV6-5 to TRBJ1-1; D is unresolved. V was pared by 3 bases and J by 1 base, with 9 bases between. The CDR3 is 14 amino acids. CDR1 MNHEY and CDR2 SVGAGI come from the germline V gene.

J is TRBJ1-1 and V is TRBV6-5, with a possible D match to TRBD1 (5 bases). This CDR3 has 14 residues. Trimming took off 5 bases at V and 5 bases at J, with 15 bases between the two ends. Germline CDR1 MNHEY, CDR2 SVGAGI. This CDR3 reads CASSPRGIETEAFF. In nucleotides, the CDR3 is TGTGCCAGCAGTCCGCGGGGGATAGAAACTGAAGCTTTCTTT.

This rearrangement joins TRBV5-1 to TRBJ1-5, with 7 positions matching TRBD1. CDR3 length: 15 residues. Unmatched junction bases numbered 9, after V lost 6 bases and J lost 3 bases. Germline V gene lookup returns CDR1 SGHRS and CDR2 YFSETQ. CDR3 nucleotides: TGCGCCAGCAACAAGGGGCAGGGGGACAATCAGCCCCAGCATTTT. This encodes CASNKGQGDNQPQHF. Together with reference TRBV5-1 and TRBJ1-5, the CDR3 gives the full variable domain: KAGVTQTPRYLIKTRGQQVTLSCSPISGHRSVSWYQQTPGQGLQFLFEYFSETQRNKGNFPGRFSGRQFSNSRSEMNVSTLELGDSALYLCASNKGQGDNQPQHFGDGTRLSIL.

V and J are TRBV9 and TRBJ1-2; D possibly corresponds to TRBD1 (6 bases). The CDR3 consists of 14 residues. Germline CDR1 and CDR2: SGDLS and YYNGEE. Trimming took off 0 bases at V and 2 bases at J, with 8 bases between the two ends. The CDR3 DNA reads TGTGCCAGCAGCGTAGATACAGGGAACTATGGCTACACCTTC. Translated, it gives CASSVDTGNYGYTF.

The chain has TRBV7-9 and TRBJ1-2, with TRBD1 identical over 7 bases. The CDR3 has 15 residues. In germline, CDR1 is SEHNR, CDR2 FQNEAQ (reference sequence). The V gene end was trimmed by 7 bases and the J gene end by 0 bases; junction bases not matched to a gene: 8. In DNA, the CDR3 is TGTGCCAGCACCCCTCGGGGGACAGCTAACTATGGCTACACCTTC. Its translation: CASTPRGTANYGYTF.

This chain uses TRBV6-2 or TRBV6-3 with TRBJ1-1, with no clear D. Germline loops: CDR1 MNHEY, CDR2 SVGEGT. CDR3 size: 11 residues. V was clipped by 4 bases and J by 11 bases, with 11 bases between them. The CDR3, as DNA: TGTGCCAGCAGTTTGGACGGGAGGGCTTTCTTT. Translating gives CASSLDGRAFF.

The rearrangement links TRBV7-8 to TRBJ1-4; no firm D call. Trimming pared 3 bases from V and 0 bases from J, leaving 5 bases between. Germline assignment: CDR1 SGHVS and CDR2 FQNEAQ. CDR3 length: 14 residues. CDR3 protein: CASSFTATNEKLFF. CDR3 nucleotides: TGTGCCAGCAGCTTTACAGCAACTAATGAAAAACTGTTTTTT.

This clone showed up just a few times. The V and J genes are TRBV7-9 and TRBJ1-2; D is perhaps TRBD1 (5 bases). V gave up 7 bases and J gave up 3 bases, with 12 bases separating them. The CDR3 contains 13 residues. Germline V lookup: CDR1 SEHNR, CDR2 FQNEAQ (reference sequence). The CDR3: CASTEGLYYGYTF. In DNA, the CDR3 is TGTGCCAGCACAGAGGGACTTTACTATGGCTACACCTTC. Looking up the rest from reference TRBV7-9 and TRBJ1-2 gives the full variable domain: DTGVSQNPRHKITKRGQNVTFRCDPISEHNRLYWYRQTLGQGPEFLTYFQNEAQLEKSRLLSDRFSAERPKGSFSTLEIQRTEQGDSAMYLCASTEGLYYGYTFGSGTRLTVV.

The rearrangement uses TRBV19 and TRBJ1-2; 7 bases agree with TRBD1. This CDR3 region has 15 residues. The junction had 10 bases not matched to a gene; V was cut back by 5 bases and J by 4 bases. From germline, CDR1 is LNHDA and CDR2 SQIVND (reference sequence). This CDR3 reads CASSVTGTETYGYTF. The CDR3 DNA reads as TGTGCCAGTAGTGTTACCGGGACAGAGACCTATGGCTACACCTTC.

The chain joins TRBV4-2 to TRBJ2-3, with 9 bases that match TRBD2. In germline, CDR1 is LGHNA, CDR2 YNFKEQ. Trimming at V came to 7 bases and at J to 3 bases, leaving 8 bases not matched to a gene. The CDR3 has 15 amino acids. CDR3 coding DNA: TGTGCCAGCACACGAAGCGCGGGGGGGACAGATACGCAGTATTTT. It encodes CASTRSAGGTDTQYF.

This sequence joins TRBV7-9 and TRBJ2-7, with D perhaps TRBD2 (5 bases). The CDR3 is 15 residues long. Between the trimmed V and J ends, which lost 3 bases and 5 bases, there was a span of 17 bases. Germline-derived CDR1 and CDR2 are SEHNR and FQNEAQ (reference sequence). For the CDR3, the DNA is TGTGCCAGCAGCTTTCAGCGAGGGCGAACCAACGAGCAGTACTTC. Residues: CASSFQRGRTNEQYF.